Listed here are 21 T cell receptor beta chains from one sample, sequenced in a study of shared clonotypes between healthy human individuals. Method: immunoSEQ multiplex PCR; TCRdb's copy keeps in-frame clones and lacks some. This table holds 1,500,000 or so clones, approximately 98.5% found once. Sample: naive CD4+ T cells sorted from blood. Indicated subset: CD45RA+ positively selected. The receptors here all came from a man younger than 45 in good health.

The sample holds a few counts of this clone. This chain connects TRBV9 to TRBJ1-5; D unresolved. Deletions cut 4 bases from V and 4 bases from J, with 9 bases between. Germline loops: CDR1 SGDLS, CDR2 YYNGEE. This CDR3 is 13 amino acids long. The CDR3 DNA reads TGTGCCAGCAGCATTCACGAAAATCAGCCCCAGCATTTT. This gives the protein CASSIHENQPQHF. Together with reference TRBV9 and TRBJ1-5, the CDR3 gives the full variable domain: DSGVTQTPKHLITATGQRVTLRCSPRSGDLSVYWYQQSLDQGLQFLIQYYNGEERAKGNILERFSAQQFPDLHSELNLSSLELGDSALYFCASSIHENQPQHFGDGTRLSIL.

The CDR3, as DNA: TGTGCCAGCAGCACGAAACGACTAGCGGGAGTCAATGAGCAGTTCTTC. This gives the protein CASSTKRLAGVNEQFF. V usage is TRBV7-8 and J usage is TRBJ2-1; 12 nucleotides agree with TRBD2. Trimming cost V 5 bases and J 6 bases; bases outside gene matches: 8. Germline V lookup: CDR1 SGHVS, CDR2 FQNEAQ. The CDR3 covers 16 residues.

The count of this clone is one. The chain uses TRBV18 and TRBJ1-1; a weak D match, TRBD1 (6 bases). The CDR3 is 17 amino acids. V was pared by 5 bases and J by 1 base, with 20 bases between. Germline V lookup: CDR1 KGHSH, CDR2 LQKENI. The CDR3 region is CASSELPPGTPNTEAFF. The CDR3 DNA follows: TGTGCCAGCTCAGAACTTCCACCCGGGACACCGAACACTGAAGCTTTCTTT.

The chain joins TRBV4-1 to TRBJ1-1; 7 bases fit TRBD1. This CDR3 has 13 residues. V gave up 3 bases and J gave up 6 bases; unmatched junction bases: 4. Germline loops: CDR1 MGHRA, CDR2 YSYEKL. The CDR3: CASSHDRAPEAFF. The CDR3 bases are TGCGCCAGCAGCCACGACAGGGCCCCTGAAGCTTTCTTT.

In the case of this clone: The sample has other DNA sequences that encode this CDR3 too. This rearrangement joins TRBV5-1 to TRBJ2-5; D ambiguous. Germline V gene data show CDR1 as SGHRS and CDR2 as YFSETQ. Trimming took 1 base from V and 3 from J, leaving 4 bases between them. This CDR3 region has 12 residues. CDR3 nucleotide sequence: TGCGCCAGCAGCTTGTCCAAAGAGACCCAGTACTTC. This codes for CASSLSKETQYF.

CDR3 region: CASSPGRGGQPQHF. The CDR3, as DNA: TGTGCCAGCAGTCCCGGCAGGGGCGGCCAGCCCCAGCATTTT. This chain connects TRBV28 to TRBJ1-5; TRBD1 might be the D (6 bases). The CDR3 has 14 amino acids. Per germline, CDR1 MDHEN and CDR2 SYDVKM. V was shortened by 5 bases and J by 7 bases, with 15 bases between the two germline ends.

The rearrangement joins TRBV6-5 to TRBJ2-5, with D perhaps TRBD1 or TRBD2 (7 bases each). CDR1 and CDR2 from the germline V gene are MNHEY and SVGAGI. The V and J ends lost 5 bases and 5 bases respectively, with 15 bases between them. The CDR3 spans 14 residues. CDR3 nucleotides: TGTGCCAGCAGTCAGGGGGGGCCTGGGGAGACCCAGTACTTC. Encoded protein: CASSQGGPGETQYF.

The CDR3 DNA reads TGTGCCAGCAGCTTAGGGCTAGCGGGAACTGGACGGCGGGCGCAGTATTTT. Translation gives CASSLGLAGTGRRAQYF. The chain carries TRBV7-2 and TRBJ2-3, with 9 bases that match TRBD2. The V gene's germline CDR1 is SGHTA and CDR2 FQGNSA. The CDR3 loop spans 17 amino acids. The J segment lost 10 bases and the V segment lost 1 base, leaving 15 bases of the junction unmatched.

This chain connects TRBV28 to TRBJ1-1; D remains ambiguous. The CDR3 contains 10 residues. Germline CDR1 and CDR2: MDHEN and SYDVKM. V was shortened by 3 bases and J by 11 bases, with 7 bases between the two germline ends. CDR3 sequence (DNA): TGTGCCAGCAGTTTGGAACGGGCTTTCTTT. Protein sequence: CASSLERAFF.

This rearrangement joins TRBV5-1 to TRBJ1-2, with 9 nucleotides matching TRBD1. There are 17 residues in the CDR3. Germline CDR1 SGHRS, CDR2 YFSETQ. V was clipped by 4 bases and J by 0 bases; unmatched bases: 10. For the CDR3, the DNA is TGCGCCAGCAGCCTAGCCGGGACAGGGAAGACTAACTATGGCTACACCTTC. It translates to CASSLAGTGKTNYGYTF.

The rearrangement uses TRBV7-8 and TRBJ1-2; D is perhaps TRBD1 (5 bases). The length of the CDR3 is 13 residues. Trimming left V 1 base short and J 6 bases short, with 9 bases between. Per germline, CDR1 SGHVS and CDR2 FQNEAQ. The CDR3 loop reads CASSLGTPNGYTF. In nucleotides, the CDR3 is TGTGCCAGCAGCTTAGGGACACCTAATGGCTACACCTTC. The variable domain in full, with the rest retrieved from reference TRBV7-8 and TRBJ1-2, is GAGVSQSPRYKVAKRGQDVALRCDPISGHVSLFWYQQALGQGPEFLTYFQNEAQLDKSGLPSDRFFAERPEGSVSTLKIQRTQQEDSAVYLCASSLGTPNGYTFGSGTRLTVV.

The chain uses TRBV5-1 and TRBJ2-7; D remains unclear. The CDR3 is 14 amino acids. Germline CDR1 and CDR2: SGHRS and YFSETQ. V shed 4 bases and J shed 3 bases, with 14 bases lying between them. The CDR3 DNA is TGCGCCAGCAGCGATTTTCCCCCGCGCTACGAGCAGTACTTC. The encoded protein is CASSDFPPRYEQYF.

This clone has only a few counts. One end of the junction does not line up with germline, which may come from a read error. The chain combines TRBV18 with TRBJ2-7; 8 bases agree with TRBD2. The V gene's germline CDR1 is KGHSH and CDR2 LQKENI. The CDR3 has 15 residues. CDR3 loop: CASLPRTSQSGEQYF. The CDR3 region has the DNA TGTGCCAGCTTACCACGGACTAGCCAGTCTGGCGAGCAGTACTTC.

This clone was seen just once. This CDR3 is CASSGFGDVQFF. The CDR3 nucleotides read TGTGCCAGCAGTGGATTCGGGGACGTGCAGTTCTTC. The chain joins TRBV2 to TRBJ2-1; possibly TRBD1 or TRBD2 for D (5 bases each). The CDR3 length is 12 residues. V lost 4 bases, J lost 12 bases, and 13 bases lay in between. Germline-derived CDR1 and CDR2 are SNHLY and FYNNEI.

This chain connects TRBV28 to TRBJ1-1; D is undetermined. Trimming took off 6 bases at V and 5 bases at J, with 16 bases between the two ends. Germline CDR1 is MDHEN and CDR2 is SYDVKM. The CDR3 extends over 14 amino acids. The CDR3 nucleotides read TGTGCCAGCAGCCCTAGGGAGGGTTCGACTGAAGCTTTCTTT. Its protein product is CASSPREGSTEAFF.

The chain has TRBV19 and TRBJ1-1, with 9 bases identical to TRBD1. The CDR3 has 14 residues. J lost 5 bases, V lost 6 bases, and 7 bases had no gene match. CDR1 LNHDA and CDR2 SQIVND come from the germline V gene (reference sequence). The DNA of the CDR3 is TGTGCCAGTAGATACGGACAGGGGAGGACTGAAGCTTTCTTT. This translates into CASRYGQGRTEAFF. Based on the CDR3 plus reference TRBV19 and TRBJ1-1, the full variable domain is DGGITQSPKYLFRKEGQNVTLSCEQNLNHDAMYWYRQDPGQGLRLIYYSQIVNDFQKGDIAEGYSVSREKKESFPLTVTSAQKNPTAFYLCASRYGQGRTEAFFGQGTRLTVV.

CDR3 coding DNA: TGTGCCAGCAGCTTAGGCTTCAGATGGACTAGCGGGACGTCATTACCTTACGAGCAGTACTTC. This encodes CASSLGFRWTSGTSLPYEQYF. V and J are TRBV13 and TRBJ2-7, with TRBD2 matching over 12 bases. V lost 0 bases and J lost 4; bases outside the gene matches: 19. CDR3 length equals 21 residues. Per the germline V gene, CDR1 is PRHDT and CDR2 is FYEKMQ (reference sequence).

The chain couples TRBV10-2 to TRBJ2-3; no firm D call. Germline CDR1 and CDR2: WSHSY and SAAADI. Trimming left V 2 bases short and J 0 bases short, with 3 bases between. The CDR3 is made up of 13 amino acids. The CDR3 sequence: CASSEISTDTQYF. The CDR3 bases are TGCGCCAGCAGTGAGATAAGCACAGATACGCAGTATTTT.

In regard to this clone: An end of the junction differs from the germline gene, which may be a read error. The chain carries TRBV2 and TRBJ2-1, with D perhaps TRBD1 or TRBD2 (5 bases each). The CDR3 loop spans 13 amino acids. Germline V lookup: CDR1 SNHLY, CDR2 FYNNEI. The CDR3 sequence is CASREGTSGEQFF. The CDR3 DNA reads as TGTGCCAGCAGGGAAGGGACGAGCGGTGAGCAGTTCTTC.

This rearrangement joins TRBV19 to TRBJ2-5, with 7 bases matching TRBD2. CDR3 size: 13 residues. CDR1 and CDR2 (germline): LNHDA, SQIVND (reference sequence). The ends lost 5 bases at V and 4 bases at J; junction bases unmatched: 4. CDR3 nucleotide sequence: TGTGCCAGTAGTCCCCAGCGGGGAGAGACCCAGTACTTC. It translates to CASSPQRGETQYF.

V gene TRBV7-2 combines with J gene TRBJ2-1, with D maybe TRBD2 (6 bases). This CDR3 comprises 15 residues. Trimming shortened V by 3 bases and J by 5 bases, and 14 bases separated the two germline ends. Germline CDR1 and CDR2: SGHTA and FQGNSA. The CDR3 region has the DNA TGTGCCAGCAGCTTCTGGGCCGGGACTGACAATGAGCAGTTCTTC. This gives the protein CASSFWAGTDNEQFF.